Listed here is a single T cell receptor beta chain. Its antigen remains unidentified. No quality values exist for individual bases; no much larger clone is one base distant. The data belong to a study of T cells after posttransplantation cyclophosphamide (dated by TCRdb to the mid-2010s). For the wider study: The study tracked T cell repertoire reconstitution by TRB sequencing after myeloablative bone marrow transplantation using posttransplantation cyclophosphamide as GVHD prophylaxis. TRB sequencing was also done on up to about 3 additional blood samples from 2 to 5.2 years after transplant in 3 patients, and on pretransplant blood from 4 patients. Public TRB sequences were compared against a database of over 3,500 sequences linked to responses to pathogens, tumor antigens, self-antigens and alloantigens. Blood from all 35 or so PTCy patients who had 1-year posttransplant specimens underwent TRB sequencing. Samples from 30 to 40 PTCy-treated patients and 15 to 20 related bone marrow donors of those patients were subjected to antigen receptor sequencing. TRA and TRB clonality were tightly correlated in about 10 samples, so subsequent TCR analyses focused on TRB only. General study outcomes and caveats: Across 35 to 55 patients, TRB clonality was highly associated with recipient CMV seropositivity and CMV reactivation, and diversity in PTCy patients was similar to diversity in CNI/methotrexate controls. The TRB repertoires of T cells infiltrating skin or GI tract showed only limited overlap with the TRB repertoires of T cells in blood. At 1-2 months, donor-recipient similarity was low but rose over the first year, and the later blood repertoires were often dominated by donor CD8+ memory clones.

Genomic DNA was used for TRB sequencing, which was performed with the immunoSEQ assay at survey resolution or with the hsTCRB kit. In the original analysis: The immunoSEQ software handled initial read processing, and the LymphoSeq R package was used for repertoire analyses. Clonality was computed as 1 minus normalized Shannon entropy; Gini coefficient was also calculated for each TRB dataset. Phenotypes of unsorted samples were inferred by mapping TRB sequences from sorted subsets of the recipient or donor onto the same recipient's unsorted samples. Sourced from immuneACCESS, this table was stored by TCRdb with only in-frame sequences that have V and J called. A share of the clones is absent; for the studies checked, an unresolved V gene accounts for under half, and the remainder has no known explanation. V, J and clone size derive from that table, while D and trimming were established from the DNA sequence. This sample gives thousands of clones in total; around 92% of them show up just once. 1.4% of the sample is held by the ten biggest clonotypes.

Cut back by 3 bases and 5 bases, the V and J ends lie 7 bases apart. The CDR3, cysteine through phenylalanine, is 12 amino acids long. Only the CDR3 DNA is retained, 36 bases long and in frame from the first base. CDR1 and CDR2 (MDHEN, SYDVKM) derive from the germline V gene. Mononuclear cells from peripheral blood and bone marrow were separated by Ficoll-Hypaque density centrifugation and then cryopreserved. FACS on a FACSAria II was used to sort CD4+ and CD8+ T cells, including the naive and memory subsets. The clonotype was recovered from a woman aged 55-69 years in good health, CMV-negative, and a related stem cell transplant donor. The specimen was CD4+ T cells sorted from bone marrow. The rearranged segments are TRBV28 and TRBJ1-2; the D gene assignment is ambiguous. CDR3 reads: CASSLAGYGYTF. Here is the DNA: TGTGCCAGCAGTTTGGCGGGATATGGCTACACCTTC.